The rows below give T cell receptor beta chains drawn from one sample of a study of T cell responses to AZD1222 COVID-19 vaccine. This table comes from immunoSEQ multiplex PCR, and its TCRdb copy is limited to in-frame clones, with some not included. The sample lists 85,000 to 130,000 clones, about nine tenths occurring once. This sample comprised peripheral blood, obtained on day 0 of AZD1222 vaccination. These receptors were obtained from an adult in good health. Both conserved end residues are part of each CDR3. The D gene is left open where the match is weak. Clone size is stated in some rows and not others, as once, few, many or a class when expanded.

D,size,V,J,DNA,CDR3
NA,few,TRBV9,TRBJ2-2,TGTGCCAGCAGCGAGACCAACACCGGGGAGCTGTTTTTT,CASSETNTGELFF
NA,NA,TRBV19,TRBJ2-7,TGTGCCACCCCCCCACCGGTTTGTTCCTACGAGCAGTACTTC,CATPPPVCSYEQYF
NA,NA,TRBV5-1,TRBJ1-2,TGCGCCAGCAGCTTGGATCGGGGGCAGTATGGCTACACCTTC,CASSLDRGQYGYTF
NA,NA,TRBV5-1,TRBJ1-4,TGCGCCAGCAGCTCGTGGACTAATGAAAAACTGTTTTTT,CASSSWTNEKLFF
NA,NA,TRBV2,TRBJ1-1,TGTGCCAGCAGTGAATTTGGCAACCGGGCTTTCTTT,CASSEFGNRAFF
NA,once,TRBV5-1,TRBJ1-1,TGCGCCAGCAGCTTGGGCCAGGGGATTGGTACTGAAGCTTTCTTT,CASSLGQGIGTEAFF
NA,NA,TRBV7-9,TRBJ1-4,TGTGCCAGCAACTCTCGGGCGGTTAATGAAAAACTGTTTTTT,CASNSRAVNEKLFF
NA,NA,TRBV5-6,TRBJ1-2,TGTGCCAGCAGCTTAGGAGGGTCGGACGGCTACACCTTC,CASSLGGSDGYTF
NA,NA,TRBV3-1/TRBV3-2,TRBJ1-5,TGTGCCAGCAGCCAAGCGGGGGGGCCGAGCAATCAGCCCCAGCATTTT,CASSQAGGPSNQPQHF
NA,NA,TRBV10-3,TRBJ2-7,TGTGCCATCTCGCGAGGCTCCTACGAGCAGTACTTC,CAISRGSYEQYF
NA,NA,TRBV7-9,TRBJ1-1,TGTGCCAGCAGCCCTTTGACAGGATGGGACACTGAAGCTTTCTTT,CASSPLTGWDTEAFF
NA,NA,TRBV7-9,TRBJ2-3,TGTGCCAGCAGCACTATAGCGATTAGCACAGATACGCAGTATTTT,CASSTIAISTDTQYF
TRBD1,NA,TRBV4-1,TRBJ2-5,TGCGCCAGCAGCCAGCTAAGGGACAGGGAACAAGAGACCCAGTACTTC,CASSQLRDREQETQYF
NA,NA,TRBV9,TRBJ2-3,TGTGCCAGCAGCACCGGACATGCCGATACGCAGTATTTT,CASSTGHADTQYF
NA,NA,TRBV6-5,TRBJ2-3,TGTGCCAGCAGTCAATTGCAGATAGTGGGGCCTCAGTATTTT,CASSQLQIVGPQYF
TRBD1,NA,TRBV28,TRBJ1-4,TGTGCCAGCAGTTCCGGGACAGGGTTTGAAAAACTGTTTTTT,CASSSGTGFEKLFF
NA,NA,TRBV13,TRBJ1-5,TGTGCCAGCAGCTCAGGGTGGAGCAATCAGCCCCAGCATTTT,CASSSGWSNQPQHF
NA,once,TRBV9,TRBJ1-1,TGTGCCAGCCAAGGACAATCGAACACTGAAGCTTTCTTT,CASQGQSNTEAFF
NA,NA,TRBV19,TRBJ1-1,TGTGCCAGTAGTCTGTATGGGGCGGAGGGCACTGAAGCTTTCTTT,CASSLYGAEGTEAFF
NA,NA,TRBV12-3/TRBV12-4,TRBJ2-7,TGTGCCAGCAGTCCCGGGCCCTCCTACGAGCAGTACTTC,CASSPGPSYEQYF
NA,NA,TRBV1,TRBJ2-5,TGCACCAGCAGCGGGGGGGCTGAGGAGACCCAGTACTTC,CTSSGGAEETQYF
TRBD1,NA,TRBV7-9,TRBJ2-5,TGTGCCAGCAGCTCGCGGACAGGTATTTTTGCAGAGACCCAGTACTTC,CASSSRTGIFAETQYF
NA,NA,TRBV2,TRBJ1-4,TGTGCCAGCATTGGAGATTTGAGTTTAACAGGGAATGAAAAACTGTTTTTT,CASIGDLSLTGNEKLFF
NA,once,TRBV3-1/TRBV3-2,TRBJ1-3,TGTGCCAGCAGCCAAGGAGGGGCTGGAAACACCATATATTTT,CASSQGGAGNTIYF
NA,NA,TRBV12-1,TRBJ2-6,TGTGCCAGCAGCCCGAAGCGACAGAAGATGTCTGGGGCCAACGTCCTGACTTTC,CASSPKRQKMSGANVLTF
TRBD2,NA,TRBV7-3,TRBJ2-2,TGTGCCAGCAGCTCGAGACTAGCGACCGGGGAGCTGTTTTTT,CASSSRLATGELFF
NA,NA,TRBV19,TRBJ2-2,TGTGCCAGTAGTTACAACACCGGGGAGCTGTTTTTT,CASSYNTGELFF
NA,NA,TRBV6-6,TRBJ2-3,TGTGCCAGCAGTTACTCCTGGGGGGGCACAGATACGCAGTATTTT,CASSYSWGGTDTQYF
NA,once,TRBV5-1,TRBJ1-6,TGCGCCAGCAGCGGGAAGACAGGCAATAATTCACCCCTCCACTTT,CASSGKTGNNSPLHF
NA,NA,TRBV3-1/TRBV3-2,TRBJ2-3,TGTGCCAGCAGTGTGGGCGGGGCAAGAGCGACAGATACGCAGTATTTT,CASSVGGARATDTQYF
NA,NA,TRBV27,TRBJ1-5,TGTGCCAGCAGTTGGAATCAGCCCCAGCATTTT,CASSWNQPQHF
NA,NA,TRBV6-5,TRBJ1-3,TGTGCCAGCAGTTACAGGGGAAGAGGAAACACCATATATTTT,CASSYRGRGNTIYF
NA,once,TRBV7-3,TRBJ1-2,TGTGCCAGCAGCTTAACGGGGTCGGAGGGCTACACCTTC,CASSLTGSEGYTF
NA,NA,TRBV7-3,TRBJ2-2,TGTGCCAGCAGACAGTCGAACACCGGGGAGCTGTTTTTT,CASRQSNTGELFF
NA,NA,TRBV7-8,TRBJ1-4,TGTGCCAGCAGCGCCAGGGGATCCAATGAAAAACTGTTTTTT,CASSARGSNEKLFF
TRBD1,NA,TRBV5-1,TRBJ1-1,TGCGCCAGCAGCCCCTGGACAGGGGTGGGTACTGAAGCTTTCTTT,CASSPWTGVGTEAFF
TRBD1,NA,TRBV5-1,TRBJ2-1,TGCGCCAGCAGCTTGGAGGGTGGGGGCAGGGGGCAAGGTGAGCAGTTCTTC,CASSLEGGGRGQGEQFF
NA,NA,TRBV5-1,TRBJ2-7,TGCGCCAGCAGCAAAGGGACGGCGAGCTCCTACGAGCAGTACTTC,CASSKGTASSYEQYF
TRBD2,NA,TRBV19,TRBJ2-3,TGTGCCAGTAGTATAGATCTTTTCGCGGTAGCGGGGGGCACAGATACGCAGTATTTT,CASSIDLFAVAGGTDTQYF
NA,NA,TRBV20-1,TRBJ2-2,TGCAGTGCCGTGAACACCGGGGAGCTGTTTTTT,CSAVNTGELFF
NA,NA,TRBV18,TRBJ1-4,TGTGCCAGCTCGCTAGACAGGCTGGCTAATGAAAAACTGTTTTTT,CASSLDRLANEKLFF
TRBD1,NA,TRBV9,TRBJ2-7,TGTGCCAGCAGCAAGACAGGGTTTTACGAGCAGTACTTC,CASSKTGFYEQYF
NA,NA,TRBV7-2,TRBJ1-5,TGTGCCAGCAGCTTTTTAGTCTTCGGCAATCAGCCCCAGCATTTT,CASSFLVFGNQPQHF